These 30 T cell receptor beta chains were all obtained from the same sample, sequenced in a study of T cells in Graves' hyperthyroidism and ophthalmopathy. Amplified regions were TCR beta CDR3 sequences from RNA transcripts. In the first-round RT-PCR of the TCR CDR3, the HTBI primer set was used. One entry per CDR3 protein results from TCRdb running MiXCR on the multiplex PCR reads. Of about 610,000 distinct CDR3 sequences listed, about 14% are singletons. Source material: blood. The source of these receptors is a woman in her forties with Graves' ophthalmopathy.

The V and J genes are TRBV2 and TRBJ1-2; TRBD1 might be the D (6 bases). The CDR3 sequence is 12 residues long. Germline V gene lookup returns CDR1 SNHLY and CDR2 FYNNEI. V lost 9 bases, J lost 4 bases, and 12 bases lay in between. This chain's CDR3 is CASTQGFYGYTF. The CDR3 DNA follows: TGTGCCAGTACCCAGGGGTTCTATGGCTACACCTTC.

The gene calls are TRBV20-1 and TRBJ2-7; the D gene is possibly TRBD1 (6 bases). Trimming shortened V by 2 bases and J by 2 bases, and 16 bases separated the two germline ends. CDR1 is DFQATT and CDR2 is SNEGSKA in the germline V gene (reference sequence). The CDR3 consists of 15 residues. Here the CDR3 DNA reads TGCAGTGCTAGAATCCCGTCTGACAGGACCTACGAGCAGTACTTC. It codes for CSARIPSDRTYEQYF.

At least ten counts were recorded for this clonotype. This chain's CDR3 is CASSLEGVSTEAFF. CDR3 DNA: TGCGCCAGCAGCTTGGAGGGGGTTAGCACTGAAGCTTTCTTT. The rearrangement joins TRBV5-1 to TRBJ1-1; perhaps TRBD1 as D (6 bases). Germline loops: CDR1 SGHRS, CDR2 YFSETQ. Trimming took 0 bases from V and 4 from J, leaving 10 bases between them. The CDR3 loop spans 14 amino acids. Together with reference TRBV5-1 and TRBJ1-1, the CDR3 gives the full variable domain: KAGVTQTPRYLIKTRGQQVTLSCSPISGHRSVSWYQQTPGQGLQFLFEYFSETQRNKGNFPGRFSGRQFSNSRSEMNVSTLELGDSALYLCASSLEGVSTEAFFGQGTRLTVV.

This chain connects TRBV4-1 to TRBJ1-2, with TRBD1 matching over 12 bases. J was trimmed by 7 bases and V by 2 bases; bases with no gene match: 5. The CDR3 sequence is 15 residues long. Germline V gene data show CDR1 as MGHRA and CDR2 as YSYEKL. CDR3 amino acids: CASSQIGTGGFGYTF. For the CDR3, the DNA is TGCGCCAGCAGCCAAATTGGGACAGGGGGCTTTGGCTACACCTTC.

The V call is TRBV2, the J call TRBJ1-1; 7 bases agree with TRBD1. CDR3 length: 14 amino acids. Germline V gene sequence: CDR1 SNHLY, CDR2 FYNNEI. The V segment lost 6 bases and the J segment 4 bases; nucleotides outside the gene matches: 8. The CDR3 region has the DNA TGTGCCAGCAGACAAACAGGGGAGGGCACTGAAGCTTTCTTT. Translation gives CASRQTGEGTEAFF.

This clonotype was counted many times. V usage is TRBV19 and J usage is TRBJ2-7, with 7 bases matching TRBD2. Per the germline V gene, CDR1 is LNHDA and CDR2 is SQIVND (reference sequence). The J segment lost 0 bases and the V segment lost 3 bases, leaving 5 bases of the junction unmatched. The CDR3 contains 15 residues. Written as DNA, the CDR3 is TGTGCCAGTAGTATCAGCCTAGCGGCCTCCTACGAGCAGTACTTC. This encodes CASSISLAASYEQYF.

The sample holds many counts of this clonotype. This chain joins TRBV29-1 and TRBJ1-1; a possible D gene is TRBD1 (5 bases). Trimming took 4 bases from V and 1 from J, leaving 13 bases between them. This CDR3 is built from 14 residues. The germline V gene encodes CDR1 SQVTM and CDR2 ANQGSEA. The CDR3 sequence is CSVGLGPRNTEAFF. The CDR3 DNA reads TGCAGCGTTGGATTGGGACCGAGGAACACTGAAGCTTTCTTT.

This clonotype came up many times. The V gene is TRBV10-3, the J gene TRBJ2-2; 8 nucleotides agree with TRBD1. This CDR3 is built from 15 residues. The V and J ends lost 4 bases and 3 bases, in that order; junction bases with no gene match: 4. Germline loops: CDR1 ENHRY, CDR2 SYGVKD. For the CDR3, the DNA is TGTGCCATCAGTGCCGGGACAGGAGACACCGGGGAGCTGTTTTTT. Translating it yields CAISAGTGDTGELFF.

The chain links TRBV6-1 to TRBJ2-5, with TRBD2 matching over 11 bases. Germline V CDR1 and CDR2: MNHNS, SASEGT. The CDR3 covers 13 residues. This CDR3 is CASVAGGEGTQYF. CDR3 sequence (DNA): TGTGCTTCTGTAGCGGGAGGGGAAGGGACCCAGTACTTC.

This clonotype was detected ten times or more. The J gene is TRBJ1-5, the V gene TRBV12-3 or TRBV12-4; 10 nucleotides match TRBD1. V trimming: 3 bases; J trimming: 5 bases; junction bases outside the gene matches: 4. The CDR3 runs 15 residues. The CDR3 bases are TGTGCCAGCAGTTTTGACAGGGGGCCCGATCAGCCCCAGCATTTT. Residues: CASSFDRGPDQPQHF.

This clonotype was picked up many times. The chain couples TRBV6-4 to TRBJ1-4; D not certain. Looked up from germline, CDR1 is MRHNA and CDR2 is SNTAGT. CDR3 length equals 15 residues. V lost 3 bases and J 3 bases, leaving 11 bases between the germline ends. Here the CDR3 DNA reads TGTGCCAGCAGTGAACAGAGCGGAGCTAATGAAAAACTGTTTTTT. Protein sequence: CASSEQSGANEKLFF.

There are many counts of this clonotype. The chain carries TRBV7-2 and TRBJ1-1; D not resolved. The CDR3 extends over 15 amino acids. V was trimmed by 1 base and J by 6 bases, leaving 15 bases between them. Germline CDR1 reads SGHTA; CDR2 reads FQGNSA. CDR3 bases: TGTGCCAGCAGCTTAGTGACGGCCTTTAGCGCTGAAGCTTTCTTT. This sequence encodes CASSLVTAFSAEAFF.

This clonotype was found many times. The genes are TRBV19 and TRBJ1-2, with D perhaps TRBD1 (6 bases). The V and J ends lost 4 bases and 3 bases respectively, with 30 bases between them. This CDR3 has 20 amino acids. CDR1 LNHDA and CDR2 SQIVND come from the germline V gene (reference sequence). CDR3 in amino acids: CASSTARDTLIRPVDYGYTF. The CDR3 bases are TGTGCCAGTAGTACAGCCCGGGACACCTTAATTAGGCCGGTGGACTATGGCTACACCTTC.

The V gene is TRBV18, the J gene TRBJ1-5, with D possibly TRBD1 on 5 matching bases. Germline CDR1 KGHSH, CDR2 LQKENI. With 2 bases removed from V and 7 bases from J, the gap between germline ends came to 15 bases. The CDR3 contains 15 residues. The CDR3, as DNA: TGTGCCAGCTCACCAACCCCGGGGCGGGTCCAGCCCCAGCATTTT. Protein product: CASSPTPGRVQPQHF. Full variable domain (outside the CDR3, taken from reference TRBV18 and TRBJ1-5): NAGVMQNPRHLVRRRGQEARLRCSPMKGHSHVYWYRQLPEEGLKFMVYLQKENIIDESGMPKERFSAEFPKEGPSILRIQQVVRGDSAAYFCASSPTPGRVQPQHFGDGTRLSIL.

This chain links TRBV4-1 with TRBJ2-7; 9 nucleotides align to TRBD1. Germline CDR1 MGHRA, CDR2 YSYEKL. The CDR3 runs 17 residues. Losses at the gene ends were 1 base for V and 3 bases for J; bases not matched to a gene: 10. Written as DNA, the CDR3 is TGCGCCAGCAGCCAAGTCGGGACAGGGAGGACTAGCTACGAGCAGTACTTC. It translates to CASSQVGTGRTSYEQYF.

This chain joins TRBV12-3 or TRBV12-4 and TRBJ2-7, with D unclear. With 6 bases removed from V and 0 bases from J, the gap between germline ends came to 9 bases. This CDR3 spans 13 amino acids. Here the CDR3 reads CASRTEASYEQYF. CDR3 coding DNA: TGTGCCAGCAGAACTGAGGCCTCCTACGAGCAGTACTTC.

This clonotype was seen repeatedly, ten times or more. The rearrangement links TRBV28 to TRBJ1-1, with D possibly TRBD1 on 5 matching bases. The CDR3 length is 13 residues. Germline CDR1 MDHEN, CDR2 SYDVKM. V dropped 8 bases and J dropped 0 bases, with 10 bases sitting between them. CDR3: CASWGTMNTEAFF. The CDR3 bases are TGTGCCAGCTGGGGGACCATGAACACTGAAGCTTTCTTT.

This clonotype has ten or more counts. The chain couples TRBV10-3 to TRBJ1-1; D is ambiguous. Germline CDR1 reads ENHRY; CDR2 reads SYGVKD. Deletions cut 3 bases from V and 1 base from J, with 12 bases between. The CDR3 consists of 15 residues. Here the CDR3 reads CAISDAGAPNTEAFF. The CDR3 coding sequence is TGTGCCATCAGTGACGCGGGAGCGCCGAACACTGAAGCTTTCTTT.

At least ten counts were recorded for this clonotype. The chain couples TRBV9 to TRBJ2-5; D is unresolved. CDR1 is SGDLS and CDR2 is YYNGEE in the germline V gene. The CDR3 length is 13 residues. With 4 bases removed from V and 2 bases from J, the gap between germline ends came to 9 bases. DNA of the CDR3: TGTGCCAGCAGCATCGTTGGGCAAGAGACCCAGTACTTC. As protein: CASSIVGQETQYF.

This clonotype was seen at least ten times. The CDR3 DNA reads TGTGCCAGCAGCCTACAGGGTTTGAACACTGAAGCTTTCTTT. Protein sequence: CASSLQGLNTEAFF. This chain links TRBV12-3 or TRBV12-4 with TRBJ1-1, with D perhaps TRBD1 (6 bases). The CDR3 extends over 14 amino acids. V lost 6 bases, J lost 0 bases, and 11 bases lay in between.

This sequence joins TRBV7-2 and TRBJ2-5; D gene ambiguous. The CDR3 totals 12 residues. Germline CDR1 reads SGHTA; CDR2 reads FQGNSA. V lost 4 bases to trimming and J lost 3 bases, with 6 bases between them. The CDR3 region is CASSSLKETQYF. The CDR3 DNA sequence: TGTGCCAGCAGCTCACTCAAAGAGACCCAGTACTTC.

The table lists this clonotype with many counts. The chain uses TRBV6-5 and TRBJ2-5; tentatively, D is TRBD1 (6 bases). Trimming cost V 0 bases and J 4 bases, with 12 bases left between them. The CDR3 has 15 residues. Germline V gene data show CDR1 as MNHEY and CDR2 as SVGAGI. As DNA, the CDR3 is TGTGCCAGCAGTTACTCGAGGCCAGGGGCAGAGACCCAGTACTTC. The encoded protein is CASSYSRPGAETQYF.

In its sample, this clonotype was seen many times. This chain links TRBV12-3 or TRBV12-4 with TRBJ2-2; D is possibly TRBD2 (6 bases). Trimming took 5 bases from V and 1 from J, leaving 14 bases between them. CDR3 length equals 16 residues. The CDR3 nucleotides read TGTGCCAGCAGTCCTACGACTAGAGTGAACACCGGGGAGCTGTTTTTT. Translation: CASSPTTRVNTGELFF.

There are many counts of this clonotype. This sequence joins TRBV27 and TRBJ2-7, with 12 bases matching TRBD1. From germline, CDR1 is MNHEY and CDR2 SMNVEV (reference sequence). V was clipped by 3 bases and J by 9 bases; unmatched bases: 6. This CDR3 is built from 14 residues. The CDR3 DNA follows: TGTGCCAGCAGTTTGGGGACAGGGGGCAAGAGGCAGTACTTC. Its translation is CASSLGTGGKRQYF.

The chain is built from TRBV6-2 or TRBV6-3 and TRBJ1-1; tentative D call: TRBD1 (6 bases). V lost 6 bases and J 1 base, leaving 15 bases between the germline ends. CDR1 and CDR2 (germline): MNHEY, SVGEGT. There are 15 residues in the CDR3. CDR3 sequence: CASSYGGQANTEAFF. In DNA, the CDR3 is TGTGCCAGCAGCTACGGGGGGCAAGCGAACACTGAAGCTTTCTTT.

This CDR3 reads CASRASGSSSYEQYF. The CDR3 bases are TGTGCCAGCAGAGCGAGCGGGAGTAGTTCCTACGAGCAGTACTTC. The V and J genes are TRBV6-1 and TRBJ2-7; 8 nucleotides align to TRBD2. This CDR3 is 15 amino acids long. The V segment lost 6 bases and the J segment 1 base; nucleotides outside the gene matches: 8. Germline V gene lookup returns CDR1 MNHNS and CDR2 SASEGT.

The CDR3: CSPIGPDGQETQYF. In DNA form, the CDR3 reads TGCAGTCCTATAGGACCAGATGGCCAAGAGACCCAGTACTTC. The chain has TRBV20-1 and TRBJ2-5; no clear D gene. This CDR3 is 14 amino acids long. Trimming stripped 8 bases from V and 1 base from J, with 17 bases between. Germline CDR1 is DFQATT and CDR2 is SNEGSKA (reference sequence).

At least ten counts were recorded for this clonotype. The V gene is TRBV28, the J gene TRBJ1-2; a possible D gene is TRBD1 (5 bases). V lost 3 bases and J 6 bases, leaving 11 bases between the germline ends. Germline-derived CDR1 and CDR2 are MDHEN and SYDVKM. This CDR3 is built from 13 residues. The CDR3 region is CASSLTVNDGYTF. The CDR3 DNA follows: TGTGCCAGCAGTTTGACAGTAAATGATGGCTACACCTTC.

This clonotype was detected a few times. A clone one base away is much larger, so this may be a read error. The chain is built from TRBV20-1 and TRBJ2-2, with a weak D call TRBD1 (6 bases). The CDR3 spans 13 residues. Deletions cut 6 bases from V and 1 base from J, with 9 bases between. Germline loops: CDR1 DFQATT, CDR2 SNEGSKA (reference sequence). CDR3 residues: CSAMGQNTGELFF. DNA of the CDR3: TGCAGTGCCATGGGACAGAACACCGGGGAGCTGTTTTTT.

J is TRBJ2-7 and V is TRBV18, with TRBD2 matching over 8 bases. V gave up 5 bases and J gave up 4 bases; unmatched junction bases: 7. The germline gives CDR1 KGHSH, CDR2 LQKENI. The CDR3 extends over 14 amino acids. The CDR3 spells CASSTPGGVYEQYF. In DNA form, the CDR3 reads TGTGCCAGCTCAACCCCGGGAGGGGTGTACGAGCAGTACTTC. The full variable domain, rest sourced from reference TRBV18 and TRBJ2-7, is NAGVMQNPRHLVRRRGQEARLRCSPMKGHSHVYWYRQLPEEGLKFMVYLQKENIIDESGMPKERFSAEFPKEGPSILRIQQVVRGDSAAYFCASSTPGGVYEQYFGPGTRLTVT.